These 26 T cell receptor beta chains came from one sample sequenced in a study of tumor-infiltrating lymphocytes in primary liver carcinoma. Co-extracted RNA and DNA came from roughly 20-30 mg of unsorted bulk tissue. Making TCR beta cDNA involved around 500 ng total RNA and a constant-region primer. Three rounds of nested multiplex PCR with slightly modified ARM-PCR produced TCR beta libraries. PCR rounds one and two used TRBV1-TRBV30 forward primers with a C-beta reverse primer for around 10 cycles each. TCRdb itself ran the multiplex PCR reads through MiXCR, one entry per CDR3 protein. The table shows 95,000 to 100,000 distinct CDR3 sequences, with about two thirds occurring only once. Sequencing input: liver tumor tissue from sampling region 2. Regarding subset: tumor region T2, inferior pole. The receptors were gathered from a woman in her sixties with primary liver carcinoma and hepatitis B virus infection.

V gene TRBV20-1 combines with J gene TRBJ2-2; TRBD2 is a possible D gene (5 bases). With 3 bases removed from V and 4 bases from J, the gap between germline ends came to 12 bases. CDR3 length equals 14 residues. Germline CDR1 DFQATT, CDR2 SNEGSKA (reference sequence). The CDR3: CSARDGKGTGELFF. CDR3 DNA sequence: TGCAGTGCTAGGGACGGGAAGGGCACCGGGGAGCTGTTTTTT.

Details on this clonotype: The CDR3 does not end in the conserved phenylalanine or tryptophan, so this is likely a read error. The gene calls are TRBV11-2 and TRBJ1-2, with a tentative D call TRBD1 (5 bases). Looked up from germline, CDR1 is SGHAT and CDR2 is FQNNGV. The CDR3 runs 17 residues. CDR3 loop: CASGLDPIRALCYGYTI. The CDR3 coding sequence is TGTGCCAGCGGCTTAGATCCGATCAGGGCGCTGTGCTATGGCTACACCATC.

This clonotype was observed once. V and J are TRBV12-3 or TRBV12-4 and TRBJ2-3, with 8 bases aligning to TRBD2. This CDR3 region has 17 residues. As DNA, the CDR3 is TGTGTCACCAATTATCTTTCGGGACTAGGAAACACAGATACGCAGTATTTT. Its protein product is CVTNYLSGLGNTDTQYF.

CDR3 nucleotides: TGCGCCAGTAGCCTGGATGGGACAGTTGGGGCCAACGTCCTGACTTTC. Its translation is CASSLDGTVGANVLTF. The V call is TRBV5-1, the J call TRBJ2-6; 7 bases agree with TRBD1. With V trimmed by 8 bases and J by 3 bases, 11 bases remained unmatched. This CDR3 region has 16 residues. From germline, CDR1 is SGHRS and CDR2 YFSETQ.

For this clonotype: The DNA is left out, because the CDR3 cannot be placed on it with certainty; the CDR3 is given as TCRdb lists it. The chain has TRBV11-2 and TRBJ1-2; no DNA check was done on the table's D call, TRBD1. Germline loops: CDR1 SGHAT, CDR2 FQNNGV. Termini included, the CDR3 measures 15 amino acids. Here the CDR3 reads CPNSLDTTGIYGCTF.

The chain couples TRBV12-3 or TRBV12-4 to TRBJ2-5; the match to TRBD1 covers 8 bases. The CDR3 sequence is 13 residues long. Trimming at V came to 5 bases and at J to 9 bases, leaving 8 bases not matched to a gene. CDR3 in amino acids: CASSMDRVRAQYF. Written as DNA, the CDR3 is TGTGCCAGCAGTATGGACAGGGTCAGGGCCCAGTACTTC.

With regard to this clonotype: A read error may produce the germline difference seen at one junction end. This rearrangement joins TRBV20-1 to TRBJ1-5, with a weak D call TRBD1 (6 bases). The length of the CDR3 is 15 residues. Germline V gives CDR1 DFQATT, CDR2 SNEGSKA (reference sequence). Here the CDR3 reads CSALQGHASNQPQHF. The CDR3, as DNA: TGCAGTGCCCTCCAGGGGCATGCCAGCAATCAACCCCAGCATTTT.

Concerning this clonotype itself: The conserved phenylalanine or tryptophan is not found at the CDR3 terminus, so this likely reflects a read error. The V gene is TRBV6-5, the J gene TRBJ1-2, with unresolved D. CDR1 is MNHEY and CDR2 is SVGAGI in the germline V gene. V dropped 5 bases and J dropped 8 bases, with 21 bases sitting between them. The CDR3 has 15 amino acids. The CDR3: CASSHEGEGRRGYTL. Here the CDR3 DNA reads TGTGCCAGCAGTCACGAGGGCGAGGGCCGAAGGGGCTACACCTTA.

As for this clonotype: Likely a read error: the CDR3 ends without its conserved phenylalanine or tryptophan. The rearrangement uses TRBV29-1 and TRBJ2-7, with D hard to call. There are 12 residues in the CDR3. The germline V gene has CDR1 SQVTM and CDR2 ANQGSEA. The chain's CDR3 is CCVEGSFGEQYL. The CDR3 DNA follows: TGCTGCGTTGAAGGGTCCTTTGGCGAGCAGTACTTA.

This clonotype qualifies as medium-sized (0.01 to 0.1%). At one end the junction does not follow the germline gene, possibly because of a read error. J is TRBJ1-2 and V is TRBV4-1; TRBD1 matches 7 bases. Germline V lookup: CDR1 MGHRA, CDR2 YSYEKL. The CDR3 runs to 13 residues. CDR3 nucleotide sequence: TGTGCCAGCAGCTTGACAGGGAACTATGGCTACACCTTC. Translating it yields CASSLTGNYGYTF.

Note on this clonotype: The CDR3 end shows no conserved phenylalanine or tryptophan, and so a read error is likely. The chain is built from TRBV29-1 and TRBJ1-1, with 8 bases matching TRBD1. Germline V gene data show CDR1 as SQVTM and CDR2 as ANQGSEA. This CDR3 is 13 amino acids long. V shed 8 bases and J 3 bases; nucleotides not matched to a gene: 8. The CDR3 nucleotides are TGCAGCCTCAAACAGGGGGACGACACTGAAGCTTTCTAT. Translated, it gives CSLKQGDDTEAFY.

This chain links TRBV4-1 with TRBJ2-3, with TRBD2 identical over 8 bases. The germline V gene has CDR1 MGHRA and CDR2 YSYEKL. V shed 6 bases and J 15 bases; nucleotides not matched to a gene: 23. The CDR3 totals 16 residues. The CDR3: CASRGSAGEGTDMQYF. For the CDR3, the DNA is TGCGCCAGCAGGGGGTCAGCGGGAGAGGGCACAGATATGCAATATTTT.

As to this clonotype: This may stem from a read error, because a much larger clone lies one nucleotide away. This sequence joins TRBV11-3 and TRBJ2-1; a weak D match, TRBD2 (6 bases). The CDR3 consists of 16 residues. The germline V gene encodes CDR1 SGHNT and CDR2 YENEEA. CDR3 sequence: CVSSHSAVRTNNEQFF. Written as DNA, the CDR3 is TGTGTCAGCAGCCACTCCGCGGTCAGGACTAACAATGAGCAGTTCTTC.

In the case of this clonotype: With a much larger clone just one base away, this may be a read error. The chain uses TRBV29-1 and TRBJ2-3; TRBD2 agrees at 9 bases. CDR1 is SQVTM and CDR2 is ANQGSEA in the germline V gene. The CDR3 totals 14 residues. The CDR3: CSVGAGGSRNTRYF. CDR3 bases: TGCAGCGTTGGTGCGGGAGGGTCCAGGAATACGCGGTATTTT.

On this clonotype itself: A much more abundant neighbour one base away suggests this may be a read error. The chain uses TRBV5-1 and TRBJ2-2, with a weak D call TRBD2 (6 bases). Germline lookup yields CDR1 SGHRS and CDR2 YFSETQ. The CDR3 length is 13 residues. The CDR3 loop is CVSTPGSTGELFF. In DNA form, the CDR3 reads TGCGTCAGCACCCCCGGGAGCACCGGGGAGCTGTTTTTT.

The table lists this clonotype with a few counts. The chain has TRBV18 and TRBJ2-7; 10 bases agree with TRBD1. The CDR3 has 13 residues. Germline V gives CDR1 KGHSH, CDR2 LQKENI. The ends lost 4 bases at V and 5 bases at J; junction bases unmatched: 2. CDR3 sequence: CASSRGQGDEQYF. CDR3 DNA sequence: TGTGCCAGCTCACGCGGACAGGGGGACGAGCAGTACTTC.

A note on this clonotype: A much larger clone lies a single base off, so this may be a read error. The gene calls are TRBV5-5 and TRBJ2-7; a weak D match, TRBD1 (6 bases). CDR3 size: 12 residues. The germline V gene has CDR1 SGHKS and CDR2 YYEKEE (reference sequence). V lost 2 bases and J 6 bases, leaving 9 bases between the germline ends. CDR3 nucleotide sequence: TGTGCCAGCAGCTTACAGGGATCCGAGCAGTACTTC. This encodes CASSLQGSEQYF.

A note on this clonotype: The conserved final phenylalanine or tryptophan is absent from the CDR3, which likely points to a read error. The chain uses TRBV28 and TRBJ1-5; unclear D gene. Germline lookup yields CDR1 MDHEN and CDR2 SYDVKM. This CDR3 is 12 amino acids long. Trimming took off 10 bases at V and 5 bases at J, with 12 bases between the two ends. The CDR3 DNA is TGTGCCACTACAATTTCGGATCAGCCCCAGCATGTT. Its translation is CATTISDQPQHV.

The chain has TRBV30 and TRBJ1-5; D gene ambiguous. The germline V gene has CDR1 GTSNPN and CDR2 SVGIG (reference sequence). The ends were cut back, 4 bases at V and 7 bases at J, with 20 bases in the middle. The CDR3 contains 15 residues. CDR3 residues: CAWKLSGTKPQPQHF. The DNA for the CDR3 is TGTGCCTGGAAGCTGTCGGGAACAAAACCCCAGCCCCAGCATTTT.

The chain links TRBV28 to TRBJ2-1, with D unresolved. V was cut by 5 bases and J by 0 bases, with 17 bases left in between. The CDR3 covers 17 residues. Germline-derived CDR1 and CDR2 are MDHEN and SYDVKM. The CDR3 coding sequence is TGTGCCAGCAGTCCACTTGGCATGGCATACTCCTACAATGAGCAGTTCTTC. This sequence encodes CASSPLGMAYSYNEQFF.

About this clonotype: The germline gene is not matched at one end of the junction; a read error may be the cause. The chain employs TRBV29-1 and TRBJ2-5; D is undetermined. Germline CDR1 reads SQVTM; CDR2 reads ANQGSEA. The CDR3 is 11 residues long. CDR3 sequence reads: CSIVLGETQYF. CDR3 nucleotide sequence: TGTAGCATTGTCTTGGGAGAGACCCAGTACTTC.

The rearrangement uses TRBV5-1 and TRBJ2-1; 14 nucleotides match TRBD2. The V and J ends lost 1 base and 7 bases, in that order; junction bases with no gene match: 1. Germline CDR1 and CDR2: SGHRS and YFSETQ. This CDR3 is 15 amino acids long. The chain's CDR3 is CASSLWTSGRNEQFF. The CDR3 coding sequence is TGCGCCAGCAGCTTGTGGACTAGCGGGAGGAATGAGCAGTTCTTC. The full variable domain, its missing parts supplied by reference TRBV5-1 and TRBJ2-1, is KAGVTQTPRYLIKTRGQQVTLSCSPISGHRSVSWYQQTPGQGLQFLFEYFSETQRNKGNFPGRFSGRQFSNSRSEMNVSTLELGDSALYLCASSLWTSGRNEQFFGPGTRLTVL.

Remarks on this clonotype: A junction end diverges from the germline sequence, so it may reflect a read error. This chain joins TRBV6-1 and TRBJ2-1, with 9 bases identical to TRBD2. The V gene's germline CDR1 is MNHNS and CDR2 SASEGT. The CDR3 is made up of 16 amino acids. The CDR3 sequence is CASSDPSGTSYNEQSF. The CDR3 coding sequence is TGTGCCAGCAGTGACCCTAGCGGGACCTCCTACAATGAGCAATCCTTC.

Note on this clonotype: A junction boundary mismatches the germline segment, possibly from a read error. CDR3 loop: CASSLEPYEQFF. CDR3 DNA sequence: TGTGCTAGCAGCTTAGAACCCTATGAGCAGTTCTTC. This rearrangement joins TRBV11-1 to TRBJ2-1, with D unclear. Germline CDR1 and CDR2: SGHAT and FQDESV (reference sequence). This CDR3 has 12 amino acids.

This clonotype was seen ten or more times. The chain is built from TRBV28 and TRBJ1-5; tentative D call: TRBD1 (6 bases). The CDR3 has 14 residues. CDR1 MDHEN and CDR2 SYDVKM come from the germline V gene. Trimming took 4 bases from V and 5 from J, leaving 12 bases between them. CDR3 in DNA: TGTGCCAGCAGTTATGGTCGGGGGCATCAGCCCCAGCATTTT. This codes for CASSYGRGHQPQHF.

Of note for this clonotype: This may be a read error: a much more frequent sequence differs by one nucleotide. V and J are TRBV5-1 and TRBJ2-7; D is tentatively TRBD1 or TRBD2 (5 bases each). Trimming took 1 base from V and 3 from J, leaving 14 bases between them. The CDR3 has 15 amino acids. Germline CDR1 is SGHRS and CDR2 is YFSETQ. Written as DNA, the CDR3 is TGCGCCAGCAGCTTGAGGGACGTATCGCGCTACGAGCAGTACTTC. Amino acids: CASSLRDVSRYEQYF.